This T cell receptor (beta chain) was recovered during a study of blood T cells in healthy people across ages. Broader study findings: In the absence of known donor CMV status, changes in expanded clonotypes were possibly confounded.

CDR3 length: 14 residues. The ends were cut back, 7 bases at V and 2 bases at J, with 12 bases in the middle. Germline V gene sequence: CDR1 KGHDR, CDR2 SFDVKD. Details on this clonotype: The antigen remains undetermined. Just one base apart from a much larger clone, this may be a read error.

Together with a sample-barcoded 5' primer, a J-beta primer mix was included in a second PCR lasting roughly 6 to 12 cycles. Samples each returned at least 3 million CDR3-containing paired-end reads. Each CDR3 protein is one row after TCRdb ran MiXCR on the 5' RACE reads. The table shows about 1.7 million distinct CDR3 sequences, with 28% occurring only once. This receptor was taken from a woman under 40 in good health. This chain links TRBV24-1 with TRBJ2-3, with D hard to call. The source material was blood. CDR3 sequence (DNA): TGTGCCACCAGGGATGCGGTCCTCACAGATACGCAGTATTTT. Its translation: CATRDAVLTDTQYF.